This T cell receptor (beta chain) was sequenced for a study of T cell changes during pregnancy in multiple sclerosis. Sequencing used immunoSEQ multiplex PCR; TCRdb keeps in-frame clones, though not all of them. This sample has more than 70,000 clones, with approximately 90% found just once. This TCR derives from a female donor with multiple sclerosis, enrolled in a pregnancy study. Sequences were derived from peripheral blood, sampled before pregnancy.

The CDR3 here is CAISRGTANTEAFF. The CDR3 nucleotides are TGTGCCATCAGTAGGGGGACAGCGAACACTGAAGCTTTCTTT. This sequence joins TRBV10-3 and TRBJ1-1; 7 positions match TRBD1. The ends lost 5 bases at V and 1 base at J; junction bases unmatched: 4. The germline gives CDR1 ENHRY, CDR2 SYGVKD. CDR3 size: 14 residues.